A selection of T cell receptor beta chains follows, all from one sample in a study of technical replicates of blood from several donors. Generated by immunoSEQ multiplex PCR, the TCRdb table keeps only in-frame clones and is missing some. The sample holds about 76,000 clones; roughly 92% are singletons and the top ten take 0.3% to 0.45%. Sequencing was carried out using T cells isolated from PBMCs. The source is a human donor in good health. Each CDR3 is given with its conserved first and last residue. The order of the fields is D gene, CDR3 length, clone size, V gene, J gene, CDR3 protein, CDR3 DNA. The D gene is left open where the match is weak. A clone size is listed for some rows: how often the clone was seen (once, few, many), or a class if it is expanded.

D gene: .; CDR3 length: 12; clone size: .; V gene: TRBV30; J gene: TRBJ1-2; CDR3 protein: CAWGVGDYGYTF; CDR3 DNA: TGTGCCTGGGGCGTAGGGGACTATGGCTACACCTTC
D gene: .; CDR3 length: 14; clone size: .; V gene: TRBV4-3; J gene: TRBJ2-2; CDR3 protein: CASSQRLNTGELFF; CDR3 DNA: TGCGCCAGCAGCCAAAGACTGAACACCGGGGAGCTGTTTTTT
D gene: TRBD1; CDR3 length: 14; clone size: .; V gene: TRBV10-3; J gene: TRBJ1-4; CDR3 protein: CAISSGGINEKLFF; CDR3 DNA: TGTGCCATCAGCTCAGGGGGAATAAATGAAAAACTGTTTTTT
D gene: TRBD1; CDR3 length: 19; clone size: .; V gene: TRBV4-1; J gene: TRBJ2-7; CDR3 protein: CASSQEDNLGGQGLYEQYF; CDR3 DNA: TGCGCCAGCAGCCAAGAGGATAATTTAGGCGGACAGGGGCTCTACGAGCAGTACTTC
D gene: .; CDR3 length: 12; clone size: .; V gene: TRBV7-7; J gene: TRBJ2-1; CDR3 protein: CASGTGYNEQFF; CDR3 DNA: TGTGCTAGCGGCACAGGGTACAATGAGCAGTTCTTC
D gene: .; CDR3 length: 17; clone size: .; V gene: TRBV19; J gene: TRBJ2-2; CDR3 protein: CASSIFGPGLNTGELFF; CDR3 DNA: TGTGCCAGTAGTATTTTTGGTCCAGGGCTGAACACCGGGGAGCTGTTTTTT
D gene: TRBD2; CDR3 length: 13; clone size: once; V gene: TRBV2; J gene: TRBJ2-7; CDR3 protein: CAWDSGSKYEQYF; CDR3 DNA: TGTGCCTGGGATAGCGGGAGTAAGTACGAGCAGTACTTC
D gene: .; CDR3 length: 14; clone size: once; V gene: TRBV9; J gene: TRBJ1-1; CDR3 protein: CASSKTGMNTEAFF; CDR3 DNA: TGTGCCAGCAGCAAAACAGGGATGAACACTGAAGCTTTCTTT
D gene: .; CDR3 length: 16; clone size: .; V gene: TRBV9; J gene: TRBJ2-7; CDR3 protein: CASSPSLAGNSYEQYF; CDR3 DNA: TGTGCCAGCAGCCCCTCCTTGGCGGGAAACTCCTACGAGCAGTACTTC
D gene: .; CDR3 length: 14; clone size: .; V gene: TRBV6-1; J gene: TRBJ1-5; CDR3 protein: CASSEGGGNQPQHF; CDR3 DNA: TGTGCCAGCAGTGAAGGGGGAGGCAATCAGCCCCAGCATTTT
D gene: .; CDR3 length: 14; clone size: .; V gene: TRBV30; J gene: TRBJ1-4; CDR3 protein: CACSQVRVTEKLFF; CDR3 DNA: TGTGCCTGCTCTCAGGTCAGGGTGACCGAAAAACTGTTTTTT
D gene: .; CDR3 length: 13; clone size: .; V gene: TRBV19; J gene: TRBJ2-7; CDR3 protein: CASSMLGTYEQYF; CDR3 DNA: TGTGCCAGTAGTATGCTCGGTACCTACGAGCAGTACTTC
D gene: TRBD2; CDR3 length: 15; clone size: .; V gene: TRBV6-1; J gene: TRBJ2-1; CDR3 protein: CASSPGTSGYNEQFF; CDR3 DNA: TGTGCCAGCAGTCCCGGGACTAGCGGTTACAATGAGCAGTTCTTC
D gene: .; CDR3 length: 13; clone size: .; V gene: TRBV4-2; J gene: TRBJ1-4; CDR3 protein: CASRSWEDEKLFF; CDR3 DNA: TGTGCCAGCAGAAGTTGGGAGGATGAAAAACTGTTTTTT
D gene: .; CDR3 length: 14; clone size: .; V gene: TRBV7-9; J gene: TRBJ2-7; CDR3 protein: CASTEVLGSYEQYF; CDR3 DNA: TGTGCCAGCACCGAGGTGTTGGGCTCCTACGAGCAGTACTTC
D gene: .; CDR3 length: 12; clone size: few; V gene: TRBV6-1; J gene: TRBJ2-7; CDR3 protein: CASSEQGNEQYF; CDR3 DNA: TGTGCCAGCAGTGAACAGGGGAACGAGCAGTACTTC
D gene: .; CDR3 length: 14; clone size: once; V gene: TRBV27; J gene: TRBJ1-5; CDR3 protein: CASSWRLGNQPQHF; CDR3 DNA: TGTGCCAGCAGTTGGAGGCTGGGCAATCAGCCCCAGCATTTT
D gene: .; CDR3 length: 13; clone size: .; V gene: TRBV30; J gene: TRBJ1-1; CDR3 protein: CAWSVMGRTEAFF; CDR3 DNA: TGTGCCTGGAGTGTTATGGGGAGGACTGAAGCTTTCTTT
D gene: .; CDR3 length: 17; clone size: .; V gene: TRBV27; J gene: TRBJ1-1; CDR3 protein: CASSSRNTGTGNTEAFF; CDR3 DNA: TGTGCCAGCAGTTCCAGAAACACAGGGACGGGGAACACTGAAGCTTTCTTT
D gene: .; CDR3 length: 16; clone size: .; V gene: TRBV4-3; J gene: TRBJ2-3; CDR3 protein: CASSQEPAGPTDTQYF; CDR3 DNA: TGCGCCAGCAGCCAAGAACCAGCGGGCCCCACAGATACGCAGTATTTT
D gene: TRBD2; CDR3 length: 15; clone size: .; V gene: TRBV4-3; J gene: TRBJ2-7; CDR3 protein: CASSQEGSGRYEQYF; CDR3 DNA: TGCGCCAGCAGCCAAGAGGGTAGCGGGAGGTACGAGCAGTACTTC
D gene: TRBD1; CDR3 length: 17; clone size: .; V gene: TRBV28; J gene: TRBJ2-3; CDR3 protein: CATSDARTGLLGDTQYF; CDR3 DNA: TGTGCCACCTCTGATGCCCGGACAGGGTTATTGGGAGATACGCAGTATTTT
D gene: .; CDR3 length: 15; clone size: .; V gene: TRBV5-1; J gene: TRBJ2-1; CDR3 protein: CASSLRAGTYNEQFF; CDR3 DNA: TGCGCCAGCAGCTTAAGGGCGGGGACCTACAATGAGCAGTTCTTC
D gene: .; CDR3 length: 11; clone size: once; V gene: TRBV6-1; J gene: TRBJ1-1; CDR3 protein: CASSELAEAFF; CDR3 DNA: TGTGCCAGCAGTGAACTCGCTGAAGCTTTCTTT
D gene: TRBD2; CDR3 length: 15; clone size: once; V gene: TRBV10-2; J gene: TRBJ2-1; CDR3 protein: CASSPGLARMPEQFF; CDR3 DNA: TGCGCCAGCAGCCCCGGACTAGCGAGGATGCCTGAGCAGTTCTTC
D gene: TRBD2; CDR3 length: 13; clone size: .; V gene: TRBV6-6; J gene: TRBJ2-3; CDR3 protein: CASSREGSDTQYF; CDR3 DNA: TGTGCCAGCTCGCGGGAGGGATCAGATACGCAGTATTTT
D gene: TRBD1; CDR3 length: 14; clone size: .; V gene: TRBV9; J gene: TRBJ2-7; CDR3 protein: CASSGLGQGREQYF; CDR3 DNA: TGTGCCAGCAGCGGACTAGGACAGGGGAGGGAGCAGTACTTC
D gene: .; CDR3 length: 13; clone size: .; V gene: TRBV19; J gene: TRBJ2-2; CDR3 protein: CASSTTGTGELFF; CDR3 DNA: TGTGCCAGTAGTACCACAGGGACCGGGGAGCTGTTTTTT
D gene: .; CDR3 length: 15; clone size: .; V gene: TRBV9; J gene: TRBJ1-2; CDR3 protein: CASSAGGGPSYGYTF; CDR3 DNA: TGTGCCAGCAGCGCTGGGGGGGGGCCCTCCTATGGCTACACCTTC
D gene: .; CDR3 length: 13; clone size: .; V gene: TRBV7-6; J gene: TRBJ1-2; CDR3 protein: CASSSQRAYGYTF; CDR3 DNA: TGTGCCAGCAGCTCCCAGAGGGCCTATGGCTACACCTTC
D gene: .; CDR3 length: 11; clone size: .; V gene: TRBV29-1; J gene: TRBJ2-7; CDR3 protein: CSVEIRYEQYF; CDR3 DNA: TGCAGCGTTGAAATTCGCTACGAGCAGTACTTC
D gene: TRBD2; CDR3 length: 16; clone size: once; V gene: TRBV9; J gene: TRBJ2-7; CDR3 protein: CASSVGGSGEIYEQYF; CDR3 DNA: TGTGCCAGCAGCGTAGGAGGTAGCGGGGAGATCTACGAGCAGTACTTC
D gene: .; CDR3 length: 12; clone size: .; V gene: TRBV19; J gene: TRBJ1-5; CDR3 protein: CASKYGGQPQHF; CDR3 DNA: TGTGCCAGTAAGTATGGCGGTCAGCCCCAGCATTTT
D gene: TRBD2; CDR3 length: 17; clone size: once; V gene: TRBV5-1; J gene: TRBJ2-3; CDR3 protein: CASSLGASGRGTDTQYF; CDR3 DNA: TGCGCCAGCAGCTTGGGCGCTAGCGGGAGGGGCACAGATACGCAGTATTTT
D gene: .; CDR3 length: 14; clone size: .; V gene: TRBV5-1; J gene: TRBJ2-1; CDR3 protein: CASSLETEYNEQFF; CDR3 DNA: TGCGCCAGCAGCCTAGAGACAGAATACAATGAGCAGTTCTTC
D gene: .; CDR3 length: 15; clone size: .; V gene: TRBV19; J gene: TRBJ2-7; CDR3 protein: CASSIQHRVVYEQYF; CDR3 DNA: TGTGCCAGTAGTATCCAACACAGGGTGGTCTACGAGCAGTACTTC
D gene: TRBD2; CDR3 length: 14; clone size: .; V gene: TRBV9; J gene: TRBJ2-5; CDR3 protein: CASSKGLSQETQYF; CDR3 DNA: TGTGCCAGCAGCAAGGGACTATCCCAAGAGACCCAGTACTTC
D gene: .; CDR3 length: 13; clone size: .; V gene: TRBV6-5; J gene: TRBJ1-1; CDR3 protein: CASRRTGYTEAFF; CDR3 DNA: TGTGCCAGCAGGCGCACAGGTTACACTGAAGCTTTCTTT
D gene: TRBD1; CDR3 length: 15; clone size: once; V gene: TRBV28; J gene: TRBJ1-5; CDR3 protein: CASREDREFDQPQHF; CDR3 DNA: TGTGCCAGCAGGGAGGACAGGGAATTCGATCAGCCCCAGCATTTT
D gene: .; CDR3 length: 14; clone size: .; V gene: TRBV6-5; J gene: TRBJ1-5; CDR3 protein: CASSVSLANQPQHF; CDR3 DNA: TGTGCCAGCAGCGTCAGTTTAGCCAATCAGCCCCAGCATTTT
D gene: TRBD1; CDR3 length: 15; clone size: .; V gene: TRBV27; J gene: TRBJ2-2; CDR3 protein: CASSEMGQGTGELFF; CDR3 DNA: TGTGCCAGCAGTGAAATGGGACAGGGGACCGGGGAGCTGTTTTTT
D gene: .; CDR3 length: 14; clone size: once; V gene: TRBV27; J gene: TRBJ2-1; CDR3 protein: CASSFGLPRGGQFF; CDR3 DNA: TGTGCCAGCAGTTTTGGGCTACCCCGGGGAGGGCAGTTCTTC
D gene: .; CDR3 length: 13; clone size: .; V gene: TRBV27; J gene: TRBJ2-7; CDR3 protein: CASSFDLAYEQYF; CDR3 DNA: TGTGCCAGCAGCTTTGACTTAGCCTACGAGCAGTACTTC
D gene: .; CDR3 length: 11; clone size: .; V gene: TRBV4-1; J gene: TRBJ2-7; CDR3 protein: CASSRRGEQYF; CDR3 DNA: TGCGCCAGCAGCCGCAGGGGCGAGCAGTACTTC
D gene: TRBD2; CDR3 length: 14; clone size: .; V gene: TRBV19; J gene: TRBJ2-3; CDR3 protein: CASSTSGGGGTQYF; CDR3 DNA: TGTGCCAGTAGTACTAGCGGGGGGGGAGGTACGCAGTATTTT
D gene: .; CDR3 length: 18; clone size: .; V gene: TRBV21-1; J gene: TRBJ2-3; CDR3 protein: CASSKKSGGTEPTDTQYF; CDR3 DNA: TGTGCCAGCAGCAAAAAGTCGGGAGGGACGGAACCTACAGATACGCAGTATTTT
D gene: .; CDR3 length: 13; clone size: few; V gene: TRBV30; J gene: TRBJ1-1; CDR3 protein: CAWRNTGWPEAFF; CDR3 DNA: TGTGCCTGGAGAAATACAGGGTGGCCTGAAGCTTTCTTT
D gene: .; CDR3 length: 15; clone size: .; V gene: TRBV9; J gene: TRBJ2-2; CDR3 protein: CASSVVSGQSGELFF; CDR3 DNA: TGTGCCAGCAGCGTAGTGTCGGGTCAGAGCGGGGAGCTGTTTTTT
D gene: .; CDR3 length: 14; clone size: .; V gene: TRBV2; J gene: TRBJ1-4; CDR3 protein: CASSSLLGVEKLFF; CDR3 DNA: TGTGCCAGCAGTTCTCTTCTAGGGGTAGAAAAACTGTTTTTT
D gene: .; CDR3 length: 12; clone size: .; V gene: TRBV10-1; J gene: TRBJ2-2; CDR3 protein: CASSENYGELFF; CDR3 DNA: TGCGCCAGCAGTGAGAACTACGGGGAGCTGTTTTTT
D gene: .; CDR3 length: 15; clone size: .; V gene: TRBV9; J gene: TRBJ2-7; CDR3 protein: CASSPRGTSSYEQYF; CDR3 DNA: TGTGCCAGCAGCCCACGAGGGACTTCTTCCTACGAGCAGTACTTC
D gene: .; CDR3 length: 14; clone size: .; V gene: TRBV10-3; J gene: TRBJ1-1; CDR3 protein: CAISETAVDTEAFF; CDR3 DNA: TGTGCCATCAGTGAAACGGCGGTCGACACTGAAGCTTTCTTT
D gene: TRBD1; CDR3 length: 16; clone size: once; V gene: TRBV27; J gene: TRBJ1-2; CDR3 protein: CASSLFSTGDSYGYTF; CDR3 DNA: TGTGCCAGCAGTTTATTTTCGACAGGGGACTCCTATGGCTACACCTTC
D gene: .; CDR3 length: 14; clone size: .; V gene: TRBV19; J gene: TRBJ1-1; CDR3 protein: CASSTIRVDTEAFF; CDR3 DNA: TGTGCCAGTAGTACGATTCGGGTGGACACTGAAGCTTTCTTT
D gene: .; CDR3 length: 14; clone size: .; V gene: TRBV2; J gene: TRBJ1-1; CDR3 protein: CASSEETGNTEAFF; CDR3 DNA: TGTGCCAGCAGTGAAGAGACAGGGAACACTGAAGCTTTCTTT
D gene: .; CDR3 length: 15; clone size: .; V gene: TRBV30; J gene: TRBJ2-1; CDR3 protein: CAWSYLGSSYNEQFF; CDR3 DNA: TGTGCCTGGAGTTATCTTGGGAGCTCCTACAATGAGCAGTTCTTC
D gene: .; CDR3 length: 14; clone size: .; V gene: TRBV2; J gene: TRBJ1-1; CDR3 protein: CANSGGESSTEAFF; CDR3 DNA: TGTGCCAACTCGGGGGGGGAGTCGTCGACTGAAGCTTTCTTT
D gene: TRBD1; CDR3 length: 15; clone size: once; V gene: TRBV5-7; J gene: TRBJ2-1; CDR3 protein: CASSVGQGSYNEQFF; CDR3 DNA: TGTGCCAGCAGCGTGGGACAGGGTTCCTACAATGAGCAGTTCTTC
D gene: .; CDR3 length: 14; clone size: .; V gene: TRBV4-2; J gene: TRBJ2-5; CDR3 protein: CASSQYRDQETQYF; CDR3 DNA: TGTGCCAGCAGCCAATACAGGGATCAAGAGACCCAGTACTTC
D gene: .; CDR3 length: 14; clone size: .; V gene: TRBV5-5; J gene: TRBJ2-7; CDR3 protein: CASSLVSSSYEQYF; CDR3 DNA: TGTGCCAGCAGCTTAGTATCCAGCTCCTACGAGCAGTACTTC